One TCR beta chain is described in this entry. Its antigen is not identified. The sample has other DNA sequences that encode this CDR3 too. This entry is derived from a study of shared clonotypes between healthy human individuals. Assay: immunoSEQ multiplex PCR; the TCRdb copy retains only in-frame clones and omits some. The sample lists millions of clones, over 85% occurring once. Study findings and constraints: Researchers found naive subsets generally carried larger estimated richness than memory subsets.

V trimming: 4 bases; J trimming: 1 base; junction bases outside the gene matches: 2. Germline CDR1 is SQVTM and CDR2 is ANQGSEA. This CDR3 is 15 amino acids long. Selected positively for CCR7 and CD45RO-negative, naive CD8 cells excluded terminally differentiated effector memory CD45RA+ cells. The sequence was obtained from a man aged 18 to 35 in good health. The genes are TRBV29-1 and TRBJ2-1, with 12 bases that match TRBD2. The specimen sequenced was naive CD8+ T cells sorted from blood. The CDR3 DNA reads TGCAGCGTTGCTGGGACTAGCGGGTCCTACAATGAGCAGTTCTTC. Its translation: CSVAGTSGSYNEQFF.